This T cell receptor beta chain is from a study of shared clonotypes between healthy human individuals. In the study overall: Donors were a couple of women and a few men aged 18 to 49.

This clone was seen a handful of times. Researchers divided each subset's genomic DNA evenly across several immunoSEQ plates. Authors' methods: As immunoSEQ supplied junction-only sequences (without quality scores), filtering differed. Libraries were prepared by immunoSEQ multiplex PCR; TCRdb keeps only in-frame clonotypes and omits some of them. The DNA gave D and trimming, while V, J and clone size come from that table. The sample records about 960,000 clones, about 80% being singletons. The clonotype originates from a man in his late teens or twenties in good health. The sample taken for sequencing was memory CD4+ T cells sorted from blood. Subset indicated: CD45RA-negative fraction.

CDR3 nucleotide sequence: TGTGCCAGTAGAATACAGGGCTCGAACACTGAAGCTTTCTTT. Translation: CASRIQGSNTEAFF. This rearrangement joins TRBV19 to TRBJ1-1; D is possibly TRBD1 (6 bases). This CDR3 has 14 residues. Germline values: CDR1 LNHDA, CDR2 SQIVND (reference sequence). The V end lost 6 bases, the J end lost 1 base, and 12 bases lay between the germline ends.